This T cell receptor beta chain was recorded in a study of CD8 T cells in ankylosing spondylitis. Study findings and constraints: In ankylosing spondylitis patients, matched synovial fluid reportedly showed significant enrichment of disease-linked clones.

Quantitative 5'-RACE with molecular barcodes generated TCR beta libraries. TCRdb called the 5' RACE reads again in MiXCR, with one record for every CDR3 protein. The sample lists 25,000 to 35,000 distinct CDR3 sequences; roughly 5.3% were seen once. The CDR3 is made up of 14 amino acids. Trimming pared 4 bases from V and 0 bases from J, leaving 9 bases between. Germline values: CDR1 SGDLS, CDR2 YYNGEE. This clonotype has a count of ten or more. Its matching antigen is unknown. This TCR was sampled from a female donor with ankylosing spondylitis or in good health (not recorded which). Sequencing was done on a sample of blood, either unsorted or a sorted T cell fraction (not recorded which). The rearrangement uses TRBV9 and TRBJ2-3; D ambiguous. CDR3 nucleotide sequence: TGTGCCAGCAGCCCTCATTCTAGCACAGATACGCAGTATTTT. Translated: CASSPHSSTDTQYF.